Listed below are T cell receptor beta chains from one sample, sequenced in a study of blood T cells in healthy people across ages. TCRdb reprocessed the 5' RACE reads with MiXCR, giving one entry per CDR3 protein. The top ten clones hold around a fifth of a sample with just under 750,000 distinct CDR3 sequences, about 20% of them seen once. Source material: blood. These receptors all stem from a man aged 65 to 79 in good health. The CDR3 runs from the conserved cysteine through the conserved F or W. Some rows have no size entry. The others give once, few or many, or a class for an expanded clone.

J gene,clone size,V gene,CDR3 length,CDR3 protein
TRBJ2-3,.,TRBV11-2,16,CAGSPRTSGTSDTQYF
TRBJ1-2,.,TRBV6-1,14,CASRGQGFDNGYTF
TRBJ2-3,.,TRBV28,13,CASVGGATDTQYF
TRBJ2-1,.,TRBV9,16,CASSVATAAVYNEQFF
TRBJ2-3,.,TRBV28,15,CASSGSGTGRDTQYF
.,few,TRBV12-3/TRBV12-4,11,CASRLNYEQFF
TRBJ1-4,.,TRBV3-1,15,CTSSQAQGDNEELFF
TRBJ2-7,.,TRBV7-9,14,CASSLSGQTYEQYF
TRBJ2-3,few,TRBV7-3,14,CASSLTGLSDTQYF
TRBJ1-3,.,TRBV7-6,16,CASSPDSAVIGNTIYF
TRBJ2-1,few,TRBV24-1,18,CATSDPTGKGLSYNEQFF
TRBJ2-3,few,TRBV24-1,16,CATSDEGGAPTHTQYF
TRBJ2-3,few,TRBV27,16,CASSLGQDRPTDTQYF
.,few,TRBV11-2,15,CASSPTDYAGYEQYF
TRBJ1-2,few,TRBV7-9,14,CASSFRDRDYGYTF
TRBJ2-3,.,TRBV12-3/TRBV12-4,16,CASSPGLAGVGDTQYF
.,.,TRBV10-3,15,CAIGELAGGPGEQFF
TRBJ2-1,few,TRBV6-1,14,CASRDWTEYNEQFF
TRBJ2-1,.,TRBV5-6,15,CASSLLAESYNEQFF
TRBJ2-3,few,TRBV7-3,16,CASSLEGGSSTDTQYF
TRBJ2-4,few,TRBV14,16,CASSQEYPGWGNIQYF
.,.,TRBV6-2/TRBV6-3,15,CASRRLALATYEQYF
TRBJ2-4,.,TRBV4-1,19,CASSQDVFVIRGPKNIQYF
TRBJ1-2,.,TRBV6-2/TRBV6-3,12,CASSSRGLGYTF
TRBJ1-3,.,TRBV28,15,CASRGGVVRGNTIYF